This T cell receptor beta chain was captured in a study of cytomegalovirus exposure and HLA in healthy donors. Findings and limits, study-wide: Most TCR sequences were rare, but some public TCRs occurred in many donors. One cluster of highly shared sequence variants probably arose as a sequencing artifact.

Researchers ran the PCR with 60 Vbeta and 13 Jbeta primers. Repertoires were generated with immunoSEQ multiplex PCR, while TCRdb's copy carries only in-frame clones and drops some. The sample table includes tens of thousands of clones. A remark on this clone: Its antigen remains unidentified.

Germline V gene sequence: CDR1 LNHDA, CDR2 SQIVND (reference sequence). The CDR3 is 13 amino acids. V shed 5 bases and J 6 bases; nucleotides not matched to a gene: 3. Sequenced sample: PBMCs. The source is a man aged 18-30 years in good health and CMV-seropositive. The V call is TRBV19, the J call TRBJ1-1; 10 bases match TRBD1. CDR3 nucleotides: TGTGCCAGTAGTGGGGGACAGGGGCCTGAAGCTTTCTTT. As protein: CASSGGQGPEAFF.